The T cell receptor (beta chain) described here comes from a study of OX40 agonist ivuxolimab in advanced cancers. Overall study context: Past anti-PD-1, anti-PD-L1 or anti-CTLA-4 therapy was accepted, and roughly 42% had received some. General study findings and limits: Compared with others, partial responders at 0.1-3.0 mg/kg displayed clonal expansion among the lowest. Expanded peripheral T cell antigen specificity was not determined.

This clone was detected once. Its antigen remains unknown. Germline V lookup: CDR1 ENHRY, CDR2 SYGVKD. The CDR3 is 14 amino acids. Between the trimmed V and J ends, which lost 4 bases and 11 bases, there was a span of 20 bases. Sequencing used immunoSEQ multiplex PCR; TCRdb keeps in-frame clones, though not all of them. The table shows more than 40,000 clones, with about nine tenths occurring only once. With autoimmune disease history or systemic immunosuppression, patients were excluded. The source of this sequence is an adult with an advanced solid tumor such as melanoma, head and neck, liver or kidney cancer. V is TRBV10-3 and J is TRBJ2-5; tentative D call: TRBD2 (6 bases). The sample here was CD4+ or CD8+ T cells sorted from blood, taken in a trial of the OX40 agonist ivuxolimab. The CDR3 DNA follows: TGTGCCATCAGTGCTGTGGGGGGAAGAGCTGGGCAGTACTTC. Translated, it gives CAISAVGGRAGQYF.